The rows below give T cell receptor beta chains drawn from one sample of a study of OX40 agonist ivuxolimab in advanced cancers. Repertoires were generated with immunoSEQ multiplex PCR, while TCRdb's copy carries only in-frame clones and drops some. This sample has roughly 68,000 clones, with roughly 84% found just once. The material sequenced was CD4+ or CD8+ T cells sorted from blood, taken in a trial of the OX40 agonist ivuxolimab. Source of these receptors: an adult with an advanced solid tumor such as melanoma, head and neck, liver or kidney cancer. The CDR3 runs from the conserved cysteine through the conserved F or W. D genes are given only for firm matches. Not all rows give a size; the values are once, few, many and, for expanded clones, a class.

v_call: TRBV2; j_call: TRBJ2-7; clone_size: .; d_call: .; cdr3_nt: TGTGCCAGGAACCTCCGGGACGGATCCTACGAGCAGTACTTC; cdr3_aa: CARNLRDGSYEQYF
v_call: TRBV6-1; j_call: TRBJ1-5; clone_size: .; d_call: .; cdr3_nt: TGTGCCAGCAGACACCTAATGAACAATCAGCCCCAGCATTTT; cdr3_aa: CASRHLMNNQPQHF
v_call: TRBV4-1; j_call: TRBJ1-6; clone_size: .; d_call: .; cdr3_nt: TGCGCCAGCAGCCAGGGCAACAGGATCGGGAGTTCACCCCTCCACTTT; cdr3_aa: CASSQGNRIGSSPLHF
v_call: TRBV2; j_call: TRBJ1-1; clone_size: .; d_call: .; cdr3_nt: TGTGCCAGCATCGGGGGCCGGAATCGGGGACTAAATGAAGCTTTCTTT; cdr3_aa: CASIGGRNRGLNEAFF
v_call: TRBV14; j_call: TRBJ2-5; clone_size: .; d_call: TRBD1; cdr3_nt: TGTGCCAGCAGCCTAATGACAGGGCGGGAGACCCAGTACTTC; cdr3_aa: CASSLMTGRETQYF
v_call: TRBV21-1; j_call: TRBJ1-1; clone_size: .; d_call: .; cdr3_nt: TGTGCCAGCAGGAGGGACAGGGGAGGGAACACTGAAGCTTTCTTT; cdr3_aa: CASRRDRGGNTEAFF
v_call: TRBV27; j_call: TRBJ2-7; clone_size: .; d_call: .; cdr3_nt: TGTGCCAGCAGAATGACCGCGGACGGTTCCTACGAGCAGTACTTC; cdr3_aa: CASRMTADGSYEQYF
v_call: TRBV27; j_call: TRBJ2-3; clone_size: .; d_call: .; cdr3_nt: TGTGCCGGCAGTTCTTCCCCCAGGGGCGGAGATACGCAGTATTTT; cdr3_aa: CAGSSSPRGGDTQYF
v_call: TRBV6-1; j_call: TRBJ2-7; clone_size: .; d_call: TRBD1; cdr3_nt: TGTGCCAGCAGTGTCGGGACAGTTAGCTCCTACGAGCAGTACTTC; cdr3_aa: CASSVGTVSSYEQYF
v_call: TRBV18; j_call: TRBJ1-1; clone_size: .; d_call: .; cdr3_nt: TGTGCCAGCTCACCAGGCATCATGAACACTGAAGCTTTCTTT; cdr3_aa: CASSPGIMNTEAFF
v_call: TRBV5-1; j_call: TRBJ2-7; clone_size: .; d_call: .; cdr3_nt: TGCGCCAGCAGCCTAGGACATTCGGGAGACGAGCAGTACTTC; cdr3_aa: CASSLGHSGDEQYF
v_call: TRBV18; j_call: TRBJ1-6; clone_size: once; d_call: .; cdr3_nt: TGTGCCAGCTCACCGGAGGCAGGTATAGCACCCCTCCACTTT; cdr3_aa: CASSPEAGIAPLHF
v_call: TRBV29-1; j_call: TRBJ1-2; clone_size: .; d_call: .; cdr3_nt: TGCAGCGTGAGTACAGACTATGGCTACACCTTC; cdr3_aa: CSVSTDYGYTF
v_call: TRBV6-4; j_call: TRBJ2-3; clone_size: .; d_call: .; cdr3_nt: TGTGCCAGCAAGCCTCGGGACGGAGCCACAGATACGCAGTATTTT; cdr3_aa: CASKPRDGATDTQYF
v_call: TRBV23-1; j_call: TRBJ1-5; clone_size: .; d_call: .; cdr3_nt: TGCGCCAGCAGTCAATCGGGGCGCGGCGATCAGCCCCAGCATTTT; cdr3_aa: CASSQSGRGDQPQHF
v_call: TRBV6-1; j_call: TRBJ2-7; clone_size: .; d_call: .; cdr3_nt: TGTGCCAGCAGTGAAAACTGGACGGGGACCTACGAGCAGTACTTC; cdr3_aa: CASSENWTGTYEQYF
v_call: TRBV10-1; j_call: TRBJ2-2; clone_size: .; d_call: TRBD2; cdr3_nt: TGCGCCAGCAGTGAGTCCCGGGAGGTCACCGGGGAGCTGTTTTTT; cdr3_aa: CASSESREVTGELFF
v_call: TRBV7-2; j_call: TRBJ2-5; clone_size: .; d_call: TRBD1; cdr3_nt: TGTGCCAGCAGCTTAGCGCCGGGACAGGGGGTGACCCAGTACTTC; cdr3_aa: CASSLAPGQGVTQYF
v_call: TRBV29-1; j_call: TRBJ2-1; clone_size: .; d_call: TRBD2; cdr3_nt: TGCAGCGCCGGACATACTGGGGGGACTAGCGACAATGAGCAGTTCTTC; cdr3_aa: CSAGHTGGTSDNEQFF
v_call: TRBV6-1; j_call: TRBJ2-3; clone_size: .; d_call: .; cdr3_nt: TGTGCCAGCAGTGAAACCTGGTCGAGCCCCCGTACGCAGTATTTT; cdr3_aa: CASSETWSSPRTQYF
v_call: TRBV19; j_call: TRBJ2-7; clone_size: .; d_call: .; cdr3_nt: TGTGCCAGTAGCATTACGTGGGTCGGCGAGCAGTACTTC; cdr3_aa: CASSITWVGEQYF
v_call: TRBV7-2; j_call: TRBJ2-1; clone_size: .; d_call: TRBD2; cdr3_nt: TGTGCCAGCAGCTTAGCCCAGGGACTAGACCGCTACAATGAGCAGTTCTTC; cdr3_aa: CASSLAQGLDRYNEQFF
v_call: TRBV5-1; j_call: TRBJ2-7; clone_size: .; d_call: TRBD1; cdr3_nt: TGCGCCAGCAGCCTACGTAGGGCAGGGGGCTACGAGCAGTACTTC; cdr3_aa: CASSLRRAGGYEQYF
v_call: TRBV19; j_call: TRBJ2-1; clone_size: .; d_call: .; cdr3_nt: TGTGCCAGTAGTATAAGGAGGTCCTCACCAACCAATGAGCAGTTCTTC; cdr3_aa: CASSIRRSSPTNEQFF
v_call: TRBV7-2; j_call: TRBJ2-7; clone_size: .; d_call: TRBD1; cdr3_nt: TGTGCCAGCAGCGGAGTTACCGGACAGGCCCCCTACGAGCAGTACTTC; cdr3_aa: CASSGVTGQAPYEQYF
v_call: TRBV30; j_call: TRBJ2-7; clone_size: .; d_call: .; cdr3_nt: TGTGCCTGGAGTAAAGGGAGGCAGGGGACTTTTACCTACGAGCAGTACTTC; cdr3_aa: CAWSKGRQGTFTYEQYF
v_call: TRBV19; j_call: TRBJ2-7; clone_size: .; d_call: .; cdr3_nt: TGTGCCAGTAGCACAATAGGAGACAGCTCCTACGAGCAGTACTTC; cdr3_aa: CASSTIGDSSYEQYF
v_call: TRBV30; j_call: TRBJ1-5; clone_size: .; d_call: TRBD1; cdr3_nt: TGTGCCTGGAGCGTCAGGGGGGGAGGTATTAGCAATCAGCCCCAGCATTTT; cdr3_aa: CAWSVRGGGISNQPQHF
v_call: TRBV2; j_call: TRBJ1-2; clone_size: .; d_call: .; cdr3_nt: TGTGCCAGCAGGAGAGGGGACTATGGCTACACCTTC; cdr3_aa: CASRRGDYGYTF
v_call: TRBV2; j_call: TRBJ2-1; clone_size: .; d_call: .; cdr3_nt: TGTGCCAGCAGTGACTGGCGGGGGCCCGCCTACAATGAGCAGTTCTTC; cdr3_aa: CASSDWRGPAYNEQFF
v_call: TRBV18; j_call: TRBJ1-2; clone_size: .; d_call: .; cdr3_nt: TGTGCCAGCTCACCTGCATTTGGAAGAAACTATGGCTACACCTTC; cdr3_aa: CASSPAFGRNYGYTF
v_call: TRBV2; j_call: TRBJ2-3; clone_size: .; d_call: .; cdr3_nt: TGTGCCAGCAGTGCGTCATCAAGCACAGATACGCAGTATTTT; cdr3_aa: CASSASSSTDTQYF